The rows below give T cell receptor beta chains drawn from one sample of a study of cytomegalovirus exposure and HLA in healthy donors. Repertoires were generated with immunoSEQ multiplex PCR, while TCRdb's copy carries only in-frame clones and drops some. The sample totals about 50,000 clones. The sample consisted of PBMCs. These receptors all come from a woman under 30 in good health and CMV-seronegative. Each CDR3 is given with its conserved first and last residue. The D gene is left open where the match is weak.

TRBV25-1,-,CASSDRINTDTQYF
TRBV19,TRBD1,CASSLDRDQPQHF
TRBV7-9,TRBD1,CASSLRQGEDEQYF
TRBV7-3,-,CASSSLGVNTEAFF
TRBV7-9,-,CASTHTSSGNTIYF
TRBV7-9,-,CASSLGQHTGELFF
TRBV5-6,-,CASSLGHSYNEQFF
TRBV20-1,TRBD1,CSAYRGNIQYF
TRBV30,-,CAWSVPHWGGYTF
TRBV5-1,-,CASSIRPGGETEAFF
TRBV6-5,TRBD1,CASRVDRDHGYTF
TRBV5-1,TRBD1,CASSLGGGQGWNYGYTF
TRBV9,-,CASSVGAEGPGEKLFF
TRBV11-1,TRBD2,CASRTSGETDNEQFF